The present TCR beta chain was sequenced within a study of beta chain features in type 1 diabetes. Isolation of CD4+ naive, central memory, regulatory and stem cell-like memory cells was achieved by sorting via CD45RO/CCR7/CD25/CD127/CD95/CD27. Populations isolated by sorting all had purity greater than 95%. This clone showed up just a few times. The antigen remains undetermined. Overall study findings and caveats: Patients with Type 1 diabetes showed moderately but significantly shorter TCRB CDR3s in all four CD4+ subsets. Sequencing used cDNA, and cells with high TCR expression could therefore be over-represented.

The CDR3 runs 15 residues. The junction had 8 bases not matched to a gene; V was cut back by 5 bases and J by 4 bases. Germline values: CDR1 MNHNY, CDR2 SVGAGI (reference sequence). The entirety of the isolated RNA underwent reverse transcription, so expressed TCRB transcripts were sequenced. Assay used: immunoSEQ multiplex PCR; TCRdb lists only in-frame clones, some missing. The table has about 930,000 clones, roughly 15% seen once. The chain uses TRBV6-6 and TRBJ2-1; 7 bases fit TRBD1. This TCR derives from a woman aged 18-30 years in good health. The sequenced material came from naive CD4+ T cells from blood. For the CDR3, the DNA is TGTGCCAGCAGTCAGGGTTACAGGGGATACAATGAGCAGTTCTTC. This sequence encodes CASSQGYRGYNEQFF.